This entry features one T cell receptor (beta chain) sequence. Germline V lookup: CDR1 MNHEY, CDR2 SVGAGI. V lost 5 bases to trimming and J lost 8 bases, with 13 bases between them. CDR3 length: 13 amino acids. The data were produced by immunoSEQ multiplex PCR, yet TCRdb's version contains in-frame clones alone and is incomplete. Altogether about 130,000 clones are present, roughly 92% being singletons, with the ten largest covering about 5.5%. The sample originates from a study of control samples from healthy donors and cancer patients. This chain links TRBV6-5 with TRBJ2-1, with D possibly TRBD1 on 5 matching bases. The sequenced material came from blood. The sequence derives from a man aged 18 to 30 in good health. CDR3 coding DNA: TGTGCCAGCAGTCTAGGGGTAGCCGATGAGCAGTTCTTC. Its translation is CASSLGVADEQFF.